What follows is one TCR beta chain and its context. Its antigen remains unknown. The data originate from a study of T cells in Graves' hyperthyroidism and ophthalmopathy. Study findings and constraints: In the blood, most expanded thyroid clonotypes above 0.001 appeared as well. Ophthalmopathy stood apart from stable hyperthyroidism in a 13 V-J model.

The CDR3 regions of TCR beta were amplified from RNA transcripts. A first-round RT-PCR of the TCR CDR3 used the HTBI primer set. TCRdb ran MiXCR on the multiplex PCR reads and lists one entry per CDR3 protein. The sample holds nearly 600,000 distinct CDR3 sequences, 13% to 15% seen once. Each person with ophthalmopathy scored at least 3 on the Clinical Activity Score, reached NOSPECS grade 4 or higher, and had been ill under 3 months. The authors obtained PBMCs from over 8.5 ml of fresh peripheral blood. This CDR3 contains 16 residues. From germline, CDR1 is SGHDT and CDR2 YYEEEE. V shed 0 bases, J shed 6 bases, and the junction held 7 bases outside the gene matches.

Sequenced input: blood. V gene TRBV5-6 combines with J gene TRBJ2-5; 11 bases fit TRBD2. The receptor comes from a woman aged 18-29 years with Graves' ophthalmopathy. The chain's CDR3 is CASSLEGSGRVKTQYF. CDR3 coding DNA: TGTGCCAGCAGCTTGGAGGGTAGCGGGAGGGTGAAGACCCAGTACTTC.